This TCR beta chain was recorded in a study of shared clonotypes between healthy human individuals. Study conclusions and caveats: Richness estimates generally favored naive over memory subsets. Sharing across four donors was highest in naive CD4 (around 5%) and lowest in memory CD8 (around 0.4%).

Comment on this clone: Its antigen is as yet unknown.

Generated by immunoSEQ multiplex PCR, the TCRdb table keeps only in-frame clones and is missing some. Among 600,000 to 700,000 clones, roughly 73% were seen once, and the ten largest hold around 2%. This CDR3 has 12 residues. Germline CDR1 and CDR2: MNHEY and SVGAGI. Trimming stripped 7 bases from V and 5 bases from J, with 11 bases between. Material for sequencing was memory CD4+ T cells sorted from blood. Subset denoted: CD45RA-negative fraction. This receptor was identified in a young woman in good health. This chain uses TRBV6-5 with TRBJ1-1; TRBD1 is a possible D gene (5 bases). Written as DNA, the CDR3 is TGTGCCAGCAAATCATGGGGGACTGAAGCTTTCTTT. Its translation: CASKSWGTEAFF.